The present entry profiles one TCR beta chain with its context. The specificity of this receptor is unknown. Base qualities are missing; no much larger clone stands one base away. The sample holds other DNA sequences that translate to the same CDR3. Patients with autoimmune disease history or receiving systemic immunosuppression were excluded from the trial. Peripheral blood for TCR sequencing was collected from all dose cohorts at baseline, on cycle 4 day 1, and on cycle 7 day 1. The samples were taken from a phase I, first-in-human, multicenter, open-label dose-escalation trial of ivuxolimab. Adults with locally advanced or metastatic melanoma, renal cell carcinoma, hepatocellular carcinoma or head and neck squamous cell carcinoma were enrolled in the trial. Before TCR sequencing, CD4+ T cells and CD8+ T cells from peripheral blood were sorted into separate populations. This entry comes from a study of OX40 agonist ivuxolimab in advanced cancers. About the investigation overall: Ivuxolimab, which targeted the costimulatory receptor OX40 (CD134), was an agonistic, fully human IgG2 monoclonal antibody. Intravenous ivuxolimab was administered to patients every 2 weeks at six dose levels: 0.01, 0.1, 0.3, 1.5, 3 and 10 mg/kg. Among the roughly 52 dose-escalation patients, approximately 20 had hepatocellular carcinoma, 15 or so melanoma, 9 renal cell carcinoma and 9 head and neck cancer. In the dose-escalation cohort, roughly 80% of patients were male, and the mean age was around 60 years, with a range of roughly 23 to 85. Patients were allowed to have had prior anti-PD-1, anti-PD-L1 or anti-CTLA-4 therapy, and around two fifths of the dose-escalation patients had been treated with checkpoint inhibitors. Three dose-escalation patients achieved partial responses, one with hepatocellular carcinoma and two with cutaneous melanoma. Peripheral TCRbeta sequencing aimed to test whether ivuxolimab altered TCR sequence diversity and caused clonal T-cell expansion. The paper covers the monotherapy dose-escalation part of the phase I ivuxolimab trial, which included N ≈ 57 patients.

To sequence the TCRbeta CDR3 region, genomic DNA was isolated from the sorted cells. TCRbeta CDR3 regions were sequenced using the immunoSEQ Assay. Held by TCRdb, this immuneACCESS table contains in-frame sequences only and omits some clones. Under half of the omission traces to an unresolved V gene where checked; the cause of the rest is unknown. The sample table holds over 20,000 clones, of which 70% to 90% were seen once. Under 40% of the sample is held by the ten biggest clonotypes. Here is what the overall study found, with its caveats: Which antigens the clonally expanded peripheral T cells were specific for was not determined. At doses from 0.1 to 3.0 mg/kg, clonal expansion was seen in both CD4+ and CD8+ blood T cells between baseline and week 6. Low levels of normalized T-cell clonal expansion were also seen in some nonresponding patients. In the 0.1-3.0 mg/kg groups, partial responders were among the patients with the lowest normalized peripheral clonal expansion, particularly in CD8+ T cells. After ivuxolimab, more expanded clones were found on average in CD8+ T cells than in CD4+ T cells.

The specimen comprised CD4+ or CD8+ T cells sorted from blood, sampled in a trial of the OX40 agonist ivuxolimab. This receptor was identified in an adult with an advanced solid tumor such as melanoma, head and neck, liver or kidney cancer.

CDR3 sequence: CASSLGRSNEKLFF. Here is the DNA: TGTGCCAGCAGCTTAGGAAGGTCTAATGAAAAACTGTTTTTT. In this chain, TRBV7-9 is recombined with TRBJ1-4, with the D gene uncertain. The CDR3 sequence holds 14 residues, the cysteine and phenylalanine included. Only the CDR3 DNA is retained, 42 bases long and in frame from the first base. V and J are truncated by 1 base and 3 bases respectively, leaving an intervening sequence of 6 bases. CDR1 and CDR2 are read off the germline V gene (reference sequence) as SEHNR and FQNEAQ.